The clone carrying this T cell receptor (beta chain) came up many times. The CDR3 runs to 16 residues. Trimming took off 1 base at V and 6 bases at J, with 16 bases between the two ends. Per the germline V gene, CDR1 is KGHSH and CDR2 is LQKENI. The data are from a study of patients and donors after allogeneic stem cell transplantation. MiXCR, applied by TCRdb to the RT-PCR reads, yields one record per CDR3 protein. The sample includes some 230,000 distinct CDR3 sequences, approximately 14% of them seen just once. The specimen was blood, either unsorted or a sorted T cell fraction (not recorded which). The genes are TRBV18 and TRBJ2-1; D perhaps matches TRBD1 (5 bases). This receptor was taken from a human donor who was either an allogeneic HSCT recipient or a stem cell or donor lymphocyte infusion donor (not recorded which). It is not recorded whose cells these are; they may come from a transplant donor. The DNA for the CDR3 is TGTGCCAGCTCACCACTCATGGTACATGGGGCCAATGAGCAGTTCTTC. Translating it yields CASSPLMVHGANEQFF.